The 10 T cell receptor beta chains below come from one sample, sequenced in a study of EBV T-cell therapy then PD-1 blockade in nasopharyngeal carcinoma (dated by TCRdb to about 2021). No antigens are known for them. The sample's treatment or condition, from its label and the paper: AdE1-LMPpoly-expanded autologous EBV-specific T-cell therapy followed by anti-PD-1 nivolumab. Library generation was performed with the immunoSEQ multiplex PCR assay. TCRdb took this table from immuneACCESS and kept in-frame rearrangements with V and J called. Such tables lack part of the clones; where checked against another copy, unresolved V genes explain under half of the gap, and the rest is unexplained. This sample lists about 23,000 clones; over 70% were detected once. Approximately 31% of the sample is taken by the ten largest. The specimen was CD8+ T cells from blood, collected around day 60 from a patient whose treatment included autologous EBV-specific T cells and nivolumab. The origin of the receptors is a man aged 40-49 years with nasopharyngeal carcinoma.

The V call is TRBV6-6, the J call TRBJ2-7; a possible D gene is TRBD1 (6 bases). The V gene lost 6 bases and the J gene lost 4 bases, with 16 bases spanning the gap. CDR3 size: 14 residues. Germline V gene lookup returns CDR1 MNHNY and CDR2 SVGAGI (reference sequence). CDR3: CASRPKFQGYEQYF. The CDR3 DNA sequence: TGTGCCAGCAGACCCAAGTTTCAGGGGTACGAGCAGTACTTC.

In its sample, this clone was seen once. The gene calls are TRBV2 and TRBJ2-1; 9 nucleotides match TRBD2. Germline V CDR1 and CDR2: SNHLY, FYNNEI. V was pared by 2 bases and J by 9 bases, with 14 bases of the junction left unmatched. The CDR3 is 17 residues long. CDR3 sequence (DNA): TGTGCCAGCAGTGAATTAGTTGCTGCGGGGGGGCCGGGTGAGCAGTTCTTC. Protein sequence: CASSELVAAGGPGEQFF.

The chain recombines TRBV5-5 with TRBJ2-2, with a tentative D call TRBD1 (5 bases). Germline V gene data show CDR1 as SGHKS and CDR2 as YYEKEE (reference sequence). The CDR3 covers 14 residues. The germline V and J ends were trimmed by 0 bases and 4 bases, with 7 bases remaining between them. The CDR3 DNA follows: TGTGCCAGCAGCTTGGAAGGGGTCACCGGGGAGCTGTTTTTT. It is translated as CASSLEGVTGELFF.

The chain recombines TRBV6-2 or TRBV6-3 with TRBJ2-3, with D possibly matching TRBD2 (5 bases). The CDR3 covers 15 residues. The V and J ends lost 5 bases and 5 bases respectively, with 17 bases between them. Germline-derived CDR1 and CDR2 are MNHEY and SVGEGT. The CDR3 sequence: CASSGLRSAGDTQYF. CDR3 coding DNA: TGTGCCAGCAGTGGCCTCCGGAGCGCGGGAGATACGCAGTATTTT.

The chain has TRBV11-2 and TRBJ2-7, with 13 nucleotides matching TRBD2. Germline V lookup: CDR1 SGHAT, CDR2 FQNNGV. The length of the CDR3 is 19 residues. V was clipped by 0 bases and J by 2 bases; unmatched bases: 10. The DNA of the CDR3 is TGTGCCAGCAGCTTAGATCCCGGGACTAGCGGGACGAAGGCCTACGAGCAGTACTTC. This sequence encodes CASSLDPGTSGTKAYEQYF.

V usage is TRBV6-1 and J usage is TRBJ1-4, with D perhaps TRBD1 (5 bases). The germline V gene encodes CDR1 MNHNS and CDR2 SASEGT. There are 15 residues in the CDR3. The V end lost 3 bases, the J end lost 7 bases, and 15 bases lay between the germline ends. The CDR3 DNA follows: TGTGCCAGCAGTGACACAGGCGTCGGGAGTGAAAAACTGTTTTTT. Translation: CASSDTGVGSEKLFF.

The rearrangement uses TRBV12-3 or TRBV12-4 and TRBJ1-1, with D possibly TRBD1 on 6 matching bases. V lost 5 bases and J lost 1, with 8 bases in between. The CDR3 has 13 residues. In DNA, the CDR3 is TGTGCCAGCAGTCCGACAGGGAACACTGAAGCTTTCTTT. This gives the protein CASSPTGNTEAFF.

The sample holds one count of this clone. The chain recombines TRBV27 with TRBJ1-2; D gene uncertain. Germline V gene data show CDR1 as MNHEY and CDR2 as SMNVEV (reference sequence). The CDR3 extends over 13 amino acids. V lost 0 bases and J 2 bases, leaving 4 bases between the germline ends. This chain's CDR3 is CASSLSVNYGYTF. CDR3 DNA: TGTGCCAGCAGTTTATCTGTCAACTATGGCTACACCTTC.

This chain uses TRBV27 with TRBJ1-2, with no clear D. The CDR3 is 15 amino acids. Germline V gives CDR1 MNHEY, CDR2 SMNVEV (reference sequence). Trimming took 5 bases from V and 4 from J, leaving 17 bases between them. The DNA for the CDR3 is TGTGCCAGCAGTCAAAGCCTCGTGGGCGGCTATGGCTACACCTTC. Protein product: CASSQSLVGGYGYTF.

This rearrangement joins TRBV9 to TRBJ1-3; 7 bases agree with TRBD1. The CDR3 runs 16 residues. Trimming removed 0 bases from V and 4 bases from J; junction bases left unmatched: 7. In germline, CDR1 is SGDLS, CDR2 YYNGEE. The CDR3 DNA follows: TGTGCCAGCAGCGTAGCCACAGGGGTTGGAGGAAACACCATATATTTT. Its translation: CASSVATGVGGNTIYF.